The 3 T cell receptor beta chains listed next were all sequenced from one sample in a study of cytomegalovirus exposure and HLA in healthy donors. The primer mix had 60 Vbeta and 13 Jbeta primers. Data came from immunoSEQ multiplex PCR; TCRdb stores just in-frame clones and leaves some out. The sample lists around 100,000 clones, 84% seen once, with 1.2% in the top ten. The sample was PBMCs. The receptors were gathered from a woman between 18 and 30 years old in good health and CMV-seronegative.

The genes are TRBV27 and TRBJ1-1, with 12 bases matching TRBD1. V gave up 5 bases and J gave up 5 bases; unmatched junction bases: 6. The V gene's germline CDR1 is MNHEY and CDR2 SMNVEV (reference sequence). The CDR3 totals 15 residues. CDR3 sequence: CASSTPGQGATEAFF. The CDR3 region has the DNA TGTGCCAGCAGTACGCCGGGACAGGGGGCGACTGAAGCTTTCTTT.

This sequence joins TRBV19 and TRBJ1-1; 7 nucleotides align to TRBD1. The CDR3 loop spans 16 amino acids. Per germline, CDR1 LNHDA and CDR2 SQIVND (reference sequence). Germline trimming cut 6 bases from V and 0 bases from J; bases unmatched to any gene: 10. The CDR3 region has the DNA TGTGCCAGTAGGGAACAGGGGATACTCATGAACACTGAAGCTTTCTTT. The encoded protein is CASREQGILMNTEAFF.

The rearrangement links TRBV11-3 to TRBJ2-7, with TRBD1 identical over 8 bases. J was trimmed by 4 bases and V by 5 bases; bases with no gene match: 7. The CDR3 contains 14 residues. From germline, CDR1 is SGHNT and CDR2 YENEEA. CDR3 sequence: CASSTRDRSYEQYF. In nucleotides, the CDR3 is TGTGCCAGCAGCACCCGGGACAGGAGTTACGAGCAGTACTTC.